A selection of T cell receptor beta chains follows, all from one sample in a study of T cells after posttransplantation cyclophosphamide. Assay: immunoSEQ multiplex PCR; the TCRdb copy retains only in-frame clones and omits some. Counted here are 17,000 or so clones, around nine tenths occurring once; the ten biggest clones make up roughly 0.58%. The source material was CD4+ T cells sorted from blood, sampled after allogeneic stem cell transplant with posttransplant cyclophosphamide. The receptors stem from a male patient aged 55 to 69 who received an allogeneic stem cell transplant from a related donor and was CMV-positive. Certain T cells may be donor cells from the graft. Both conserved end residues are part of each CDR3. Each record gives: V gene, J gene, clone size, D gene, CDR3 length, CDR3 DNA, CDR3 protein. D genes are given only for firm matches. Size tells how often a clone was seen (once, few, many) or the class of an expanded clone, and some rows leave it out.

TRBV7-2,TRBJ1-1,NA,NA,14,TGTGCCAGCAGCTTTAATTCCTGGAACACTGAAGCTTTCTTT,CASSFNSWNTEAFF
TRBV13,TRBJ2-5,NA,NA,14,TGTGCCAGCAGCTTAGGCCGACTAGACAGGACCCAGTACTTC,CASSLGRLDRTQYF
TRBV2,TRBJ1-3,few,NA,15,TGTGCCAGCAGTGAAGACGAGTTATCTGGAAACACCATATATTTT,CASSEDELSGNTIYF
TRBV29-1,TRBJ1-1,once,NA,13,TGCAGCGTGCGCGGGAGGTTGAACACTGAAGCTTTCTTT,CSVRGRLNTEAFF
TRBV19,TRBJ1-1,NA,NA,15,TGTGCCAGTAGTAATAACAGGGCTGCTAGAACTGAAGCTTTCTTT,CASSNNRAARTEAFF
TRBV7-2,TRBJ1-5,NA,NA,14,TGTGCCAGCAGCTTAAACTCAGGGGCTCAGCCCCAGCATTTT,CASSLNSGAQPQHF
TRBV9,TRBJ2-3,NA,TRBD2,15,TGTGCCAGCAGCTTCAAAGGACTAGCGGCAGATACGCAGTATTTT,CASSFKGLAADTQYF
TRBV6-5,TRBJ1-1,NA,TRBD1,15,TGTGCCAGCAGAGAGACAGGGCCAATGAACACTGAAGCTTTCTTT,CASRETGPMNTEAFF
TRBV28,TRBJ1-4,NA,NA,14,TGTGCCAGCAGTTTAATACAGGGCCCAGAAAAACTGTTTTTT,CASSLIQGPEKLFF
TRBV4-1,TRBJ1-1,NA,TRBD1,16,TGCGCCAGCAGCCAAGAGGGCGAAGGCAGGGGGCGCCTGGCTTTCTTT,CASSQEGEGRGRLAFF
TRBV5-1,TRBJ1-1,NA,TRBD1,15,TGCGCCAGCAGCTATTCGACAGGGGGCGCGGGAGAAGCTTTCTTT,CASSYSTGGAGEAFF
TRBV5-1,TRBJ2-2,NA,NA,15,TGCGCCAGCAGCGATGACAGGTTTAACACCGGGGAGCTGTTTTTT,CASSDDRFNTGELFF
TRBV9,TRBJ1-4,NA,NA,13,TGTGCCAGCAGCGTAGAAGCGGATGAAAAACTGTTTTTT,CASSVEADEKLFF
TRBV5-5,TRBJ2-5,NA,TRBD2,14,TGTGCCAGCAGCTCGACTAGCGGGGGGGAGACCCAGTACTTC,CASSSTSGGETQYF
TRBV6-1,TRBJ1-2,NA,NA,12,TGTGCCAGCAGTGAGGAGGGTTATGGCTACACCTTC,CASSEEGYGYTF
TRBV7-2,TRBJ2-3,NA,TRBD1,15,TGTGCCAGCAGCTTGGACAGGGGGCCCACAGATACGCAGTATTTT,CASSLDRGPTDTQYF
TRBV19,TRBJ1-2,once,TRBD1,15,TGTGCCAGTAGCCCGAGAAGCACAGGGGCCTATGGCTACACCTTC,CASSPRSTGAYGYTF
TRBV6-5,TRBJ2-1,NA,TRBD2,15,TGTGCCAGCAGTTCGAGTAAGCGGGGGGTAAATGAGCAGTTCTTC,CASSSSKRGVNEQFF
TRBV4-3,TRBJ1-1,once,NA,14,TGCGCCAGCAGCCAAGTTGAGGGGGATACTGAAGCTTTCTTT,CASSQVEGDTEAFF
TRBV28,TRBJ2-5,NA,TRBD2,15,TGTGCCAGCAGTTCCCCCGGGACTAACCAAGAGACCCAGTACTTC,CASSSPGTNQETQYF
TRBV7-2,TRBJ2-5,NA,NA,13,TGTGCCAGCACCCTCGGACTCAGGGAGACCCAGTACTTC,CASTLGLRETQYF
TRBV19,TRBJ2-2,NA,NA,14,TGTGCCAGTAGTCGCCAGGGTTCGACCGGGGAGCTGTTTTTT,CASSRQGSTGELFF
TRBV10-2,TRBJ1-2,NA,TRBD1,16,TGCGCCAGCAGTGATCCGTCAGGGGGAGCTAACTATGGCTACACCTTC,CASSDPSGGANYGYTF